The entry that follows covers one T cell receptor (beta chain) sequence. Its antigen specificity is not known. The record has no base qualities; no much larger clone is one base away. Library preparation used the immunoSEQ multiplex PCR assay. What TCRdb holds here is the immuneACCESS table cut down to in-frame rearrangements. Part of the clones is not present; checked against another copy, under half of the missing clones reflect an unresolved V gene, and the others are unexplained. The sample profile shows 84,000 or so clones; around 93% of them were found once. The ten largest clones capture 0.24% of the sample. These data come from a study of technical replicates of blood from a handful of donors (dated by TCRdb to 2017 to 2019). V has 5 bases trimmed and J has 4 bases trimmed; junction bases matching no gene number 5. Counted from cysteine to phenylalanine, this CDR3 has 15 amino acids. The sequence is cut down to CDR3 DNA, 45 bases in frame from base 1. The CDR1 and CDR2 encoded by the germline V gene (reference sequence) are MNHNY and SVGAGI.

The chain was built from TRBV6-6 and TRBJ2-1; 10 nucleotides in the junction match TRBD2. The clonotype was recovered from a human donor in good health. Sequencing used T cells isolated from PBMCs. The bases are TGTGCCAGCAGTAACCCTAGCGGGGGATACAATGAGCAGTTCTTC. It is translated as CASSNPSGGYNEQFF.